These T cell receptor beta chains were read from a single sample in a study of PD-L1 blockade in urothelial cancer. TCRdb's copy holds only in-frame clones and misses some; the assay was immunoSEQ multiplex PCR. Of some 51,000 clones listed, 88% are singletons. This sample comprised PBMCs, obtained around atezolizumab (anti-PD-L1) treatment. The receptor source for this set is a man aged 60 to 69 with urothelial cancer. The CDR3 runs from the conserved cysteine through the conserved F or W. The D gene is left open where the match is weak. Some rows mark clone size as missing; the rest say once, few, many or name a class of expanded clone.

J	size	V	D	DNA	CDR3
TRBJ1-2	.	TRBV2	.	TGTGCCAGCAGGCCAGTGACAGGCGCCTCTCACTACACCTTC	CASRPVTGASHYTF
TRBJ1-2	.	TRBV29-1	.	TGCAGCGTTGAAGTCAACGGGAATTATGGCTACACCTTC	CSVEVNGNYGYTF
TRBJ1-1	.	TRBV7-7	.	TGTGCCAGCAGTGATAACCAAGGACACTATGTCGACACTGAAGCTTTCTTT	CASSDNQGHYVDTEAFF
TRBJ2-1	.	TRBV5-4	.	TGTGCCCACTCGGAGGGTACTTACAATGAGCAGTTCTTC	CAHSEGTYNEQFF
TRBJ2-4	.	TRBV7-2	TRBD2	TGTGCCAGCAGCTTAGAGCTTAGCGGGAAACGAAAGAACATTCAGTACTTC	CASSLELSGKRKNIQYF
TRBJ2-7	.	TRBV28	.	TGTGCCAGCAGTTTACTTACCTACGAGCAGTACTTC	CASSLLTYEQYF
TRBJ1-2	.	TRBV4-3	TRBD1	TGCGCCAGCAGCCCACAAGGAGCAGGGGGCGATGGCTACACCTTC	CASSPQGAGGDGYTF
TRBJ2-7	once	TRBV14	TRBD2	TGTGCCAGCAGCCAAGAAACTAGCGGGAGGTCTATAGGCGAGCAGTACTTC	CASSQETSGRSIGEQYF
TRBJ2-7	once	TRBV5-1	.	TGCGCCAGCAGCTATATAGCGGTCGCTACGATGGACGAGCAGTACTTC	CASSYIAVATMDEQYF
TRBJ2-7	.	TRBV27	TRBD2	TGTGCCAGCAAAGCGGGAGGCTCCTACGAGCAGTACTTC	CASKAGGSYEQYF
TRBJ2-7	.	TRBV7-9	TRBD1	TGTGCCAGCAGCCTGGCGACAGGGAGCGAGCAGTACTTC	CASSLATGSEQYF
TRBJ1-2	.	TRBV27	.	TGTGCCAGCAGTTCCCGGGGTTTTAACTATGGCTACACCTTC	CASSSRGFNYGYTF
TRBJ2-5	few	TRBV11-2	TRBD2	TGTGCCAGCAGCTTCGGGCGGGGGGGCCGCCGGGAGACCCAGTACTTC	CASSFGRGGRRETQYF
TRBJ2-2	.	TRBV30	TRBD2	TGTGCCTCGTATGGACTAGTGGCCGGGGAGCTGTTTTTT	CASYGLVAGELFF
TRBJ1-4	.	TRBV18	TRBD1	TGTGCCAGCTCACCACTAGCACAGGGGAATGAAAAACTGTTTTTT	CASSPLAQGNEKLFF
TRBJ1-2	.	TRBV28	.	TGTGCCAGCCAGCGAGATTACTATGGCTACACCTTC	CASQRDYYGYTF
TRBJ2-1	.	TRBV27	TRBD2	TGTGCCAGCAGTTCCGAAGGAGCGGGGGGTGGTGAGCAGTTCTTC	CASSSEGAGGGEQFF
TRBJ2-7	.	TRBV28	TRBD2	TGTGCCAGCACTAAGAGCGGGAGTAGTAAAGAGCAGTACTTC	CASTKSGSSKEQYF
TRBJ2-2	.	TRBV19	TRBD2	TGTGCCAGTAGTATAGGGCGGGGGGCCTCCGGGGAGCTGTTTTTT	CASSIGRGASGELFF
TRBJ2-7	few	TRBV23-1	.	TGCGCCAGCAGCATGCACTGCAGGGCCCCCCCCAGCGAGCAGTACTTC	CASSMHCRAPPSEQYF
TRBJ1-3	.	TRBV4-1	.	TGCGCCAGCAGCCGACAGACAGCCGCGACTGGAAACACCATATATTTT	CASSRQTAATGNTIYF
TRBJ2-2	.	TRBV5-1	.	TGCGCCAGCAGCTTACAGGGATACGGGGAGCTGTTTTTT	CASSLQGYGELFF
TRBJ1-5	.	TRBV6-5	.	TGTGCCAGCAGTTACCGGGGGTTGGCCAATCAGCCCCAGCATTTT	CASSYRGLANQPQHF
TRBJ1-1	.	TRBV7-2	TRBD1	TGTGCCAGCAGCCGATTAACAGGGGGCACTGAAGCTTTCTTT	CASSRLTGGTEAFF
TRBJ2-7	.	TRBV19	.	TGTGCCAGTAGTACCGGCGGCGACGAGCAGTACTTC	CASSTGGDEQYF
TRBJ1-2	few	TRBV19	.	TGTGCCAGTAGTACCGGACAGTTCGGGATGAGAGGCTACACCTTC	CASSTGQFGMRGYTF
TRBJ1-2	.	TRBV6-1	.	TGTGCCAGCAGTATAGAATATCTTAACTATGGCTACACCTTC	CASSIEYLNYGYTF
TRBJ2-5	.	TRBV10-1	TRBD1	TGCGCCAGCAGTGAGACCCGACAGGGAAAGACCCAGTACTTC	CASSETRQGKTQYF
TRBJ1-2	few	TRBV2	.	TGTGCCAGCAGTAGCCGACAGGACCTGGGCTACACCTTC	CASSSRQDLGYTF
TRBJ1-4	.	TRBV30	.	TGTGCCTGGAGTTTCAGTGTCACTAATGAAAAACTGTTTTTT	CAWSFSVTNEKLFF
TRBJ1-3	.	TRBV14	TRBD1	TGTGCCAGCAGCGTACAGGGGAGTGGAAACACCATATATTTT	CASSVQGSGNTIYF
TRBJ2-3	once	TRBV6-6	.	TGTGCCAGCGAACTCCAAGATACGCAGTATTTT	CASELQDTQYF
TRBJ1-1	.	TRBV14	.	TGTGCCAGCAGCCCACATCTTGAAGCTTTCTTT	CASSPHLEAFF
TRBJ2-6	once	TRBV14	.	TGTGCCAGCAGCCAAGAGGGGCGACGGTTCTCTGGGGCCAACGTCCTGACTTTC	CASSQEGRRFSGANVLTF
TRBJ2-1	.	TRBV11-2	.	TGTGCCAGCAGCCCTATTATAGCGGATGAGCAGTTCTTC	CASSPIIADEQFF
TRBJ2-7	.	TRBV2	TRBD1	TGTGCCAGCAGTTGGACAGGGACCTACGAGCAGTACTTC	CASSWTGTYEQYF
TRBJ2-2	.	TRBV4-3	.	TGCGCCAGCAGCCAAGAATTGACACCAACGAACACCGGGGAGCTGTTTTTT	CASSQELTPTNTGELFF
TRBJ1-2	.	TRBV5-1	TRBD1	TGCGCCAGCAGCCCCGGGACAGGGCATGGCTACACCTTC	CASSPGTGHGYTF
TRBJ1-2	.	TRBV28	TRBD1	TGTGCCAGCAGTTTAGGGACAGGGGGCGATAGCTACACCTTC	CASSLGTGGDSYTF
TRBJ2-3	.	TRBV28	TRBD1	TGTGCCAGCAGCAGCAGGGGGCGCGGAGATACGCAGTATTTT	CASSSRGRGDTQYF
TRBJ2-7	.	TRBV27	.	TGTGCCAGCAGTCCACCCCTATTTAGCGGAGGCTCCTACGAGCAGTACTTC	CASSPPLFSGGSYEQYF
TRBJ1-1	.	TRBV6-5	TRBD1	TGTGCCAGCAGCCCGACCGGGACAGGGCGCACTGAAGCTTTCTTT	CASSPTGTGRTEAFF
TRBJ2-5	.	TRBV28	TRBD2	TGTGCCAGTGCCGGGGGGAGCCAAGAGACCCAGTACTTC	CASAGGSQETQYF
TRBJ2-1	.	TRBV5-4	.	TGTGCCAGCAGCTTGGGACTAGGGAATGAGCAGTTCTTC	CASSLGLGNEQFF
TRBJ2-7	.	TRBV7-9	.	TGTGCCAGCAGCCTCGGCGGGCGCCAGCAGTACTTC	CASSLGGRQQYF
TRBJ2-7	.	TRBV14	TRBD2	TGTGCCAGCAGCCAAGAGGGGGGGGGAAGCTACGAGCAGTACTTC	CASSQEGGGSYEQYF
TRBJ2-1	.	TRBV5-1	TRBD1	TGCGCCAGCAGCCTGACAGGGGACCCTGGCAATGAGCAGTTCTTC	CASSLTGDPGNEQFF
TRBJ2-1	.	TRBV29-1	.	TGCAGCGAACAGACCTACAATGAGCAGTTCTTC	CSEQTYNEQFF
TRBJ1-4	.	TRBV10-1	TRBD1	TGCGCCAGTCCCGGGACAGGGTATGAAAAACTGTTTTTT	CASPGTGYEKLFF
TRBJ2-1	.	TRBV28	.	TGTGCCAGCAGTTTATCTACCGAAAACAATGAGCAGTTCTTC	CASSLSTENNEQFF
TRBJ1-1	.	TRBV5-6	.	TGTGCCAGCAGCTTTGGCGGCAACACTGAAGCTTTCTTT	CASSFGGNTEAFF
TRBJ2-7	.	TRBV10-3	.	TGTGCCATCAGTGCGACAGCTACCACCTCCTACGAGCAGTACTTC	CAISATATTSYEQYF
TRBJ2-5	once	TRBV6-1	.	TGTGCCAGCAACAGACAGGGAGGAGAGACCCAGTACTTC	CASNRQGGETQYF
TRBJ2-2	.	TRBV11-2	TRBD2	TGTGCCAGCAGCTTAGGGTCTAGCGGGGCCTATCGTAACACCGGGGAGCTGTTTTTT	CASSLGSSGAYRNTGELFF
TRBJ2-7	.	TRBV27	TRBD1	TGTGCCACCCGCCTCCGGGACAGTTCCTACGAGCAGTACTTC	CATRLRDSSYEQYF
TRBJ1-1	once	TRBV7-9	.	TGTGCCAGCAGCTTAGAAGTATGGGGGGTGGCTGAAGCTTTCTTT	CASSLEVWGVAEAFF
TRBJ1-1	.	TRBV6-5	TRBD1	TGTGCCAGCAGCCGGAAACAGGGGGCTGAAGCTTTCTTT	CASSRKQGAEAFF
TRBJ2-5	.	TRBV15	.	TGTGCCGTCCAGGGGTCGGCTTATCAAGAGACCCAGTACTTC	CAVQGSAYQETQYF
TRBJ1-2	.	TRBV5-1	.	TGCGCCAGCAGCTTGGCCGGAGACCTCAACTATGGCTACACCTTC	CASSLAGDLNYGYTF
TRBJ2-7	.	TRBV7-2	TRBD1	TGTGCCAGCAGCCCTAGGCGGACAGGGGGATACGAGCAGTACTTC	CASSPRRTGGYEQYF